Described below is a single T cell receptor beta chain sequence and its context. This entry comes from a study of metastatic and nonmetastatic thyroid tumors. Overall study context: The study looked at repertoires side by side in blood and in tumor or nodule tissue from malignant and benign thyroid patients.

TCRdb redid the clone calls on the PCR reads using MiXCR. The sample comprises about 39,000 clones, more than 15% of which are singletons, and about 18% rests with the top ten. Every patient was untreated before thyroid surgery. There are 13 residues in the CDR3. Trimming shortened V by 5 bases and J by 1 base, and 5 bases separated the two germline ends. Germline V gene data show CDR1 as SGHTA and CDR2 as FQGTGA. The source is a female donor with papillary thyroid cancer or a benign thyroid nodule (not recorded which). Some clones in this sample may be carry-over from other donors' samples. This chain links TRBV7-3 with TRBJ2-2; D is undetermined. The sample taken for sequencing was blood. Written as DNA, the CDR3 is TGTGCCAGCAGCCCCCAGAACACCGGGGAGCTGTTTTTT. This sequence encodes CASSPQNTGELFF.